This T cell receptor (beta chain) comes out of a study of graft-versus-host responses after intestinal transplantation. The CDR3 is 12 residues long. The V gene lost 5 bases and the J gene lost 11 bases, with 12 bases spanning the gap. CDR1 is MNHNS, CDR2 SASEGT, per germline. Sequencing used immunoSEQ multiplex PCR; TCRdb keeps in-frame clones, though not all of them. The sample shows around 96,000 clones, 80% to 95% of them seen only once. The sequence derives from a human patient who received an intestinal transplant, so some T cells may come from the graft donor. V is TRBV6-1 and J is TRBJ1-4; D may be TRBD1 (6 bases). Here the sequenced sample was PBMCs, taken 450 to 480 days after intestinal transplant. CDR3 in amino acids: CASSQQGGKLFF. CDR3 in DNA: TGTGCCAGCAGTCAACAGGGCGGGAAACTGTTTTTT.